This TCR beta chain was found in a study of post-analysis software for immune sequencing data. Points from the study as a whole: In patients, about 5 TRBV segments were more frequent than in controls, with TRBV5-6, TRBV5-1 and TRBV20-1 among them.

Germline-derived CDR1 and CDR2 are SGHRS and YFSETQ. V shed 4 bases, J shed 2 bases, and the junction held 6 bases outside the gene matches. The CDR3 contains 15 residues. The authors incorporated unique molecular identifiers into the TCR beta cDNA libraries. TCRdb passed the PCR reads through MiXCR, listing each CDR3 protein once. This sample has 450,000 to 700,000 distinct CDR3 sequences; around 40% occur once, and the top ten carry 1.5% to 2%. With respect to this clonotype: Its antigen is still unknown.

The chain has TRBV5-1 and TRBJ1-2, with TRBD1 identical over 9 bases. This receptor was obtained from a girl between 10 and 17 years old with multiple sclerosis. Sequenced: blood. CDR3 residues: CASSAGGTGNYGYTF. Written as DNA, the CDR3 is TGCGCCAGCAGCGCCGGAGGGACAGGGAACTATGGCTACACCTTC.